The 21 T cell receptor beta chains presented below share a single source sample, sequenced in a study of cytomegalovirus exposure and HLA in healthy donors. Profiled with immunoSEQ multiplex PCR; TCRdb holds only in-frame clones, not every one. The repertoire holds 45,000 to 60,000 clones, with more than 85% as singletons. Material: PBMCs. The receptors were gathered from a woman under 30 in good health and CMV-seronegative.

J is TRBJ1-1 and V is TRBV19, with D hard to call. Germline V lookup: CDR1 LNHDA, CDR2 SQIVND (reference sequence). V lost 8 bases and J 8 bases, leaving 24 bases between the germline ends. The CDR3 extends over 15 amino acids. CDR3 residues: CASRHRHTQRGEAFF. DNA of the CDR3: TGTGCCAGTCGACATAGACATACCCAGCGGGGAGAAGCTTTCTTT.

The rearrangement links TRBV30 to TRBJ2-1; a possible D gene is TRBD1 (5 bases). With 0 bases removed from V and 6 bases from J, the gap between germline ends came to 18 bases. The germline V gene has CDR1 GTSNPN and CDR2 SVGIG (reference sequence). The CDR3 length is 16 residues. CDR3 amino acids: CAWSVQGLRQLNEQFF. CDR3 nucleotide sequence: TGTGCCTGGAGTGTCCAGGGTTTGAGACAGCTCAATGAGCAGTTCTTC.

The gene calls are TRBV11-2 and TRBJ2-3, with 7 bases that match TRBD1. This CDR3 is built from 15 residues. J was trimmed by 6 bases and V by 5 bases; bases with no gene match: 11. Germline V CDR1 and CDR2: SGHAT, FQNNGV. The CDR3 region is CASSPGARGSDTQYF. The DNA of the CDR3 is TGTGCCAGCAGCCCCGGGGCCAGGGGGAGTGATACGCAGTATTTT.

In its sample, this clone was seen once. This sequence joins TRBV14 and TRBJ2-3; D is unresolved. This CDR3 comprises 15 residues. The V end lost 1 base, the J end lost 1 base, and 9 bases lay between the germline ends. Germline assignment: CDR1 SGHDN and CDR2 FVKESK. The CDR3 DNA reads TGTGCCAGCAGCCAAGCCCCCCGAGGCACAGATACGCAGTATTTT. Translated: CASSQAPRGTDTQYF.

The rearrangement links TRBV5-4 to TRBJ2-7, with unresolved D. V was trimmed by 0 bases and J by 1 base, leaving 5 bases between them. Germline V gives CDR1 SGHNT, CDR2 YYREEE (reference sequence). This CDR3 is 13 amino acids long. CDR3 region: CASSLARSYEQYF. The CDR3 bases are TGTGCCAGCAGCTTGGCTAGATCCTACGAGCAGTACTTC.

This clone was recorded once. The V gene is TRBV5-4, the J gene TRBJ1-3, with 12 nucleotides matching TRBD1. CDR1 is SGHNT and CDR2 is YYREEE in the germline V gene (reference sequence). CDR3 length: 16 amino acids. V trimming: 5 bases; J trimming: 4 bases; junction bases outside the gene matches: 7. CDR3 sequence: CASSPGQGAFGNTIYF. CDR3 bases: TGTGCCAGCAGTCCGGGACAGGGGGCCTTCGGAAACACCATATATTTT.

J is TRBJ2-5 and V is TRBV19, with 7 bases that match TRBD2. Germline CDR1 reads LNHDA; CDR2 reads SQIVND (reference sequence). J lost 6 bases, V lost 3 bases, and 13 bases had no gene match. The CDR3 is made up of 16 amino acids. The CDR3 nucleotides read TGTGCCAGTAGTATCGGACTAGTAGGACGGGAGAAGACCCAGTACTTC. Protein product: CASSIGLVGREKTQYF.

This sequence joins TRBV27 and TRBJ2-4, with D unresolved. Germline V CDR1 and CDR2: MNHEY, SMNVEV (reference sequence). The CDR3 runs to 15 residues. Trimming left V 3 bases short and J 1 base short, with 10 bases between. The CDR3 loop is CASSLERRAKNIQYF. CDR3 nucleotides: TGTGCCAGCAGTTTGGAACGGCGGGCCAAAAACATTCAGTACTTC.

V is TRBV19 and J is TRBJ2-2; no clear D. The length of the CDR3 is 13 residues. V gave up 2 bases and J gave up 5 bases, with 6 bases separating them. Per the germline V gene, CDR1 is LNHDA and CDR2 is SQIVND (reference sequence). The CDR3 sequence: CASSIKPTGELFF. The CDR3, as DNA: TGTGCCAGTAGTATAAAGCCGACCGGGGAGCTGTTTTTT.

V and J are TRBV5-1 and TRBJ2-3; possible D gene TRBD2, 6 bases. Trimming left V 7 bases short and J 2 bases short, with 23 bases between. CDR3 size: 17 residues. Per germline, CDR1 SGHRS and CDR2 YFSETQ. CDR3 loop: CASRNGEVQKFTDTQYF. DNA for the CDR3: TGCGCCAGCCGAAACGGGGAGGTGCAAAAGTTCACAGATACGCAGTATTTT.

This chain links TRBV4-2 with TRBJ1-6, with TRBD1 matching over 8 bases. CDR1 and CDR2 (germline): LGHNA, YNFKEQ. There are 15 residues in the CDR3. After removal of 3 bases from V and 11 bases from J, the junction contained 9 bases not matched to a gene. CDR3 nucleotides: TGTGCCAGCAGCCATGATAGGACAGGGCGGACACCCCTCCACTTT. Its protein is CASSHDRTGRTPLHF.

The V gene is TRBV28, the J gene TRBJ1-4, with D uncertain. The CDR3 has 14 residues. Between the trimmed V and J ends, which lost 3 bases and 6 bases, there was a span of 11 bases. The V gene's germline CDR1 is MDHEN and CDR2 SYDVKM. CDR3: CASSFAGGDEKLFF. Written as DNA, the CDR3 is TGTGCCAGCAGTTTTGCGGGCGGGGATGAAAAACTGTTTTTT.

The chain uses TRBV6-6 and TRBJ2-5; tentative D call: TRBD2 (5 bases). Germline V gives CDR1 MNHNY, CDR2 SVGAGI (reference sequence). The CDR3 has 15 amino acids. Trimming stripped 3 bases from V and 5 bases from J, with 16 bases between. CDR3 bases: TGTGCCAGCAGTTATACGCCCCGGGATGGGGAGACCCAGTACTTC. Protein sequence: CASSYTPRDGETQYF.

The chain couples TRBV29-1 to TRBJ2-4; 7 bases fit TRBD2. Per the germline V gene, CDR1 is SQVTM and CDR2 is ANQGSEA. V gave up 2 bases and J gave up 11 bases; unmatched junction bases: 3. The CDR3 covers 11 residues. This CDR3 reads CSVEFGGVQYF. DNA of the CDR3: TGCAGCGTTGAATTTGGGGGGGTTCAGTACTTC.

V usage is TRBV25-1 and J usage is TRBJ1-4; the match to TRBD1 covers 7 bases. From germline, CDR1 is MGHDK and CDR2 SYGVNS. CDR3 length: 15 amino acids. V was clipped by 4 bases and J by 5 bases; unmatched bases: 7. CDR3 sequence: CASSAPDRFNEKLFF. The CDR3 DNA follows: TGTGCCAGCAGTGCACCGGACAGGTTCAATGAAAAACTGTTTTTT.

The chain employs TRBV5-5 and TRBJ2-7; possible D gene TRBD2, 7 bases. CDR3 length equals 15 residues. Trimming shortened V by 5 bases and J by 7 bases, and 22 bases separated the two germline ends. Germline values: CDR1 SGHKS, CDR2 YYEKEE (reference sequence). For the CDR3, the DNA is TGTGCCAGCAGAAAAAAGCGGGACACAGTTTTGGAGCAGTACGTC. It yields the protein CASRKKRDTVLEQYV.

In this sample, this clone turned up once. The chain has TRBV7-9 and TRBJ2-3; no clear D. The germline gives CDR1 SEHNR, CDR2 FQNEAQ (reference sequence). Trimming cost V 2 bases and J 4 bases, with 4 bases left between them. The length of the CDR3 is 12 residues. CDR3 sequence (DNA): TGTGCCAGCAGCTTACCGGCAGATACGCAGTATTTT. Translating gives CASSLPADTQYF.

V is TRBV25-1 and J is TRBJ2-7; D ambiguous. The germline V and J ends were trimmed by 6 bases and 2 bases, with 11 bases remaining between them. The V gene's germline CDR1 is MGHDK and CDR2 SYGVNS. The CDR3 runs to 13 residues. The CDR3 bases are TGTGCCAGCAGGGGCAGGTATACCTACGAGCAGTACTTC. It specifies CASRGRYTYEQYF.

This sequence joins TRBV29-1 and TRBJ2-3; the match to TRBD1 covers 9 bases. The CDR3 contains 14 residues. CDR1 SQVTM and CDR2 ANQGSEA come from the germline V gene. V shed 7 bases and J 2 bases; nucleotides not matched to a gene: 7. In DNA, the CDR3 is TGCAGCGCTCCATGGACAGGGGCCACAGATACGCAGTATTTT. It encodes CSAPWTGATDTQYF.

V is TRBV11-3 and J is TRBJ2-2, with D tentatively TRBD2 (5 bases). The germline V and J ends were trimmed by 5 bases and 2 bases, with 12 bases remaining between them. The CDR3 runs 15 residues. CDR1 and CDR2 from the germline V gene are SGHNT and YENEEA. The DNA of the CDR3 is TGTGCCAGCAGCCCGGAGGCGGGTAACACCGGGGAGCTGTTTTTT. It codes for CASSPEAGNTGELFF.

This chain connects TRBV29-1 to TRBJ2-1; 7 nucleotides line up with TRBD2. The CDR3 extends over 16 amino acids. V shed 4 bases, J shed 7 bases, and the junction held 16 bases outside the gene matches. In germline, CDR1 is SQVTM, CDR2 ANQGSEA. CDR3 bases: TGCAGCGTTGTAGAAGGAGGGAGGGGTAGTAGGAATGAGCAGTTCTTC. Amino acids: CSVVEGGRGSRNEQFF.